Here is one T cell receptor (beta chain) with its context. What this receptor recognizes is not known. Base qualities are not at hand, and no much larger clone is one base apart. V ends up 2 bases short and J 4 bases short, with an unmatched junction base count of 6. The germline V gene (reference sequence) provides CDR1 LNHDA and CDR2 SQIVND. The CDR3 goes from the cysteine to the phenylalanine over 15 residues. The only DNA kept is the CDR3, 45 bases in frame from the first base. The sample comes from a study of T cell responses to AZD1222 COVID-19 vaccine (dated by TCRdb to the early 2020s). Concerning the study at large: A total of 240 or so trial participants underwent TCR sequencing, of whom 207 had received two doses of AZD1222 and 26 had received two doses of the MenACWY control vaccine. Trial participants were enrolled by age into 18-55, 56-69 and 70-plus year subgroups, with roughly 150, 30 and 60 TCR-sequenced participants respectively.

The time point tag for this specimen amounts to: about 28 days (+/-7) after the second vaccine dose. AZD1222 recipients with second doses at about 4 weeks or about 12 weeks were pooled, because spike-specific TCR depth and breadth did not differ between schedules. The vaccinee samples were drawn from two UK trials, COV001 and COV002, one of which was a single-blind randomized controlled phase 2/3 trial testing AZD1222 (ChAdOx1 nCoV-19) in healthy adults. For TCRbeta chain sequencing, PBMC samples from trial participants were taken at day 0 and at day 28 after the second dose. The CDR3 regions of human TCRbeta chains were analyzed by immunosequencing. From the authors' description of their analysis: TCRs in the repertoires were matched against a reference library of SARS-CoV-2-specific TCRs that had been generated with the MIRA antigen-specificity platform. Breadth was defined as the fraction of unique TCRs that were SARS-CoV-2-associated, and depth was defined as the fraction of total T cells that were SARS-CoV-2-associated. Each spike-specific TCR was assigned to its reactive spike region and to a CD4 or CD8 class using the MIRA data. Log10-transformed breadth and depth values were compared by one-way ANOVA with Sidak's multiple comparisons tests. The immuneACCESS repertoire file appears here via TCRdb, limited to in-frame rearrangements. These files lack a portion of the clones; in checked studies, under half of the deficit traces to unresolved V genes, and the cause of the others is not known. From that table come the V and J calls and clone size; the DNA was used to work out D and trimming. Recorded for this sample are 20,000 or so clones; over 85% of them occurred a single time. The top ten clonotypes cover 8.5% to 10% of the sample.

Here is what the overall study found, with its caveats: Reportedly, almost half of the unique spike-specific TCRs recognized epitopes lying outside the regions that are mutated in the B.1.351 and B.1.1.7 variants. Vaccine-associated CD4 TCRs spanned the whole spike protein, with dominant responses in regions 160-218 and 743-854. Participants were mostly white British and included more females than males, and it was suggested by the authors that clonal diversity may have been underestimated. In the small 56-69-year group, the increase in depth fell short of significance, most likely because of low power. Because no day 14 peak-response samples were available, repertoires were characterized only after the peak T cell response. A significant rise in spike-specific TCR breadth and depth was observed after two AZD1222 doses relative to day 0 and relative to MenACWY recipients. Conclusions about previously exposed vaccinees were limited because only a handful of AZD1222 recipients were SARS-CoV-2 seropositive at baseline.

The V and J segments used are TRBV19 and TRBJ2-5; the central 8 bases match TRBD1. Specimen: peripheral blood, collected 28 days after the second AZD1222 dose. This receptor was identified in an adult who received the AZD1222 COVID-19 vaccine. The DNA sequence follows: TGTGCCAGTAGTATAAGACAGGGGACCGGAGAGACCCAGTACTTC. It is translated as CASSIRQGTGETQYF. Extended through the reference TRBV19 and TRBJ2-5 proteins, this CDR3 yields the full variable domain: DGGITQSPKYLFRKEGQNVTLSCEQNLNHDAMYWYRQDPGQGLRLIYYSQIVNDFQKGDIAEGYSVSREKKESFPLTVTSAQKNPTAFYLCASSIRQGTGETQYFGPGTRLLVL.